Shown below are 18 T cell receptor beta chains from a single sample sequenced in a study of shared clonotypes between healthy human individuals. It was CD45RO-negative cells, positively selected for CCR7, that made up naive CD8 cells, with terminally differentiated effector memory CD45RA+ cells excluded. Repertoires were generated with immunoSEQ multiplex PCR, while TCRdb's copy carries only in-frame clones and drops some. Found here are about 2,200,000 clones, around 93% of them singletons; the top ten hold more than 1.5%. Specimen: naive CD8+ T cells from PBMCs. The receptors derive from a man between 18 and 35 years old in good health. Some clones in this sample may be carry-over from other donors' samples.

The chain uses TRBV4-1 and TRBJ2-7; 9 positions agree with TRBD1. Germline V CDR1 and CDR2: MGHRA, YSYEKL. This CDR3 spans 15 amino acids. J was trimmed by 5 bases and V by 1 base; bases with no gene match: 6. CDR3 nucleotides: TGCGCCAGCAGCCAAGGCAACCGGGACAGGGACGAGCAGTACTTC. Encoded protein: CASSQGNRDRDEQYF.

For this clone: Other DNA sequences within the sample encode an identical CDR3. This sequence joins TRBV14 and TRBJ2-7, with D unresolved. Germline CDR1 SGHDN, CDR2 FVKESK. The V gene lost 1 base and the J gene lost 3 bases, with 7 bases spanning the gap. This CDR3 has 13 amino acids. CDR3 nucleotide sequence: TGTGCCAGCAGCCAAGGCACTGGCTACGAGCAGTACTTC. This gives the protein CASSQGTGYEQYF.

The J gene is TRBJ1-1, the V gene TRBV2; 8 positions match TRBD1. The CDR3 is 14 residues long. After removal of 6 bases from V and 3 bases from J, the junction contained 6 bases not matched to a gene. Per the germline V gene, CDR1 is SNHLY and CDR2 is FYNNEI. CDR3 amino acids: CASSEQGDDTEAFF. CDR3 DNA sequence: TGTGCCAGCAGCGAACAGGGGGATGACACTGAAGCTTTCTTT.

This chain uses TRBV25-1 with TRBJ1-1; D gene uncertain. Germline V gene sequence: CDR1 MGHDK, CDR2 SYGVNS. Trimming removed 4 bases at V and 5 bases at J, with 17 bases between. The CDR3 sequence is 15 residues long. CDR3 coding DNA: TGTGCCAGCAGTGCCCGCGGAGGGTTGGGGACTGAAGCTTTCTTT. It codes for CASSARGGLGTEAFF.

This chain uses TRBV11-3 with TRBJ2-1; D possibly corresponds to TRBD2 (6 bases). This CDR3 has 15 residues. Per the germline V gene, CDR1 is SGHNT and CDR2 is YENEEA. Trimming removed 4 bases from V and 0 bases from J, with 10 bases in between. In nucleotides, the CDR3 is TGTGCCAGCAGCTCTCGGGAGTACTCCTACAATGAGCAGTTCTTC. Protein product: CASSSREYSYNEQFF.

The chain recombines TRBV10-3 with TRBJ2-3, with 13 bases lining up with TRBD2. Germline trimming cut 0 bases from V and 4 bases from J; bases unmatched to any gene: 4. The CDR3 covers 17 residues. Per germline, CDR1 ENHRY and CDR2 SYGVKD. CDR3 nucleotides: TGTGCCATCAGTGAGTCGACGACTAGCGGGAGGCCAGATACGCAGTATTTT. Translation gives CAISESTTSGRPDTQYF.

The chain carries TRBV7-9 and TRBJ2-7; 7 bases are shared with TRBD1. This CDR3 comprises 16 residues. Germline-derived CDR1 and CDR2 are SEHNR and FQNEAQ (reference sequence). Trimming removed 4 bases from V and 2 bases from J; junction bases left unmatched: 11. The CDR3 reads CASSSPTTGLPYEQYF. The CDR3 region has the DNA TGTGCCAGCAGCTCCCCTACGACAGGGTTACCCTACGAGCAGTACTTC.

This clone was detected only once. The V call is TRBV11-2, the J call TRBJ2-2, with 10 bases lining up with TRBD2. Germline-derived CDR1 and CDR2 are SGHAT and FQNNGV. J was trimmed by 2 bases and V by 0 bases; bases with no gene match: 6. The CDR3 contains 18 residues. The CDR3: CASSLDQELAGNTGELFF. In nucleotides, the CDR3 is TGTGCCAGCAGCTTAGATCAGGAACTAGCGGGAAACACCGGGGAGCTGTTTTTT.

CDR3 bases: TGTGCCAGCAGTTTGCACAGGGAAGACCCTGAAGCTTTCTTT. This gives the protein CASSLHREDPEAFF. The genes are TRBV28 and TRBJ1-1; maybe TRBD1 (6 bases). The CDR3 totals 14 residues. Per germline, CDR1 MDHEN and CDR2 SYDVKM. The germline V and J ends were trimmed by 3 bases and 6 bases, with 14 bases remaining between them.

The CDR3 coding sequence is TGTGCCACCAGGACTAGCGGGGGAGTCAATGAGCAGTTCTTC. Its protein product is CATRTSGGVNEQFF. This chain connects TRBV6-6 to TRBJ2-1; TRBD2 aligns across 13 bases. Germline CDR1 is MNHNY and CDR2 is SVGAGI (reference sequence). V lost 10 bases, J lost 6 bases, and 6 bases stayed unmatched. CDR3 length: 14 residues.

The rearrangement joins TRBV28 to TRBJ2-5; TRBD2 matches 7 bases. The CDR3 runs to 17 residues. The V segment lost 3 bases and the J segment 0 bases; nucleotides outside the gene matches: 10. Looked up from germline, CDR1 is MDHEN and CDR2 is SYDVKM. The CDR3 coding sequence is TGTGCCAGCAGTTTTCCTAGCGGATTCAAGTACCAAGAGACCCAGTACTTC. As protein: CASSFPSGFKYQETQYF.

This chain joins TRBV13 and TRBJ2-1; 8 bases match TRBD1. Unmatched junction bases numbered 6, after V lost 5 bases and J lost 9 bases. The CDR3 has 13 amino acids. The germline gives CDR1 PRHDT, CDR2 FYEKMQ (reference sequence). The CDR3 spells CASSRRGRREQFF. In nucleotides, the CDR3 is TGTGCCAGCAGCCGCAGGGGGCGTCGTGAGCAGTTCTTC.

The count of this clone is one. The chain has TRBV6-5 and TRBJ1-2; D is ambiguous. The CDR3 sequence is 15 residues long. Germline assignment: CDR1 MNHEY and CDR2 SVGAGI. V was shortened by 0 bases and J by 7 bases, with 15 bases between the two germline ends. The CDR3 loop is CASSYSRVGVLGYTF. The CDR3 nucleotides read TGTGCCAGCAGTTACTCTAGAGTAGGCGTACTTGGCTACACCTTC.

V and J are TRBV10-2 and TRBJ1-6; D possibly corresponds to TRBD1 (5 bases). The ends were cut back, 8 bases at V and 16 bases at J, with 15 bases in the middle. The germline CDR1 and CDR2 sequences are WSHSY and SAAADI. The CDR3 contains 11 residues. CDR3 coding DNA: TGCGCCAGCGGGGCTCGGGGACCTCTCCACTTT. This translates into CASGARGPLHF.

In this sample, this clone turned up once. V usage is TRBV28 and J usage is TRBJ1-5; D not certain. The CDR3 loop spans 13 amino acids. The V end was cut by 9 bases, the J end by 4 bases, with 13 bases between. Germline lookup yields CDR1 MDHEN and CDR2 SYDVKM. CDR3 nucleotides: TGTGCCAGTACCCGCGGTTGGAATCAGCCCCAGCATTTT. Translated: CASTRGWNQPQHF.

The rearrangement uses TRBV4-3 and TRBJ1-2, with D tentatively TRBD1 (5 bases). There are 18 residues in the CDR3. Trimming removed 1 base at V and 2 bases at J, with 20 bases between. CDR1 and CDR2 from the germline V gene are LGHNA and YSLEER. CDR3 amino acids: CASSQGVVTGVRNYGYTF. The CDR3 nucleotides are TGCGCCAGCAGCCAAGGGGTCGTTACAGGCGTGAGGAACTATGGCTACACCTTC.

The V call is TRBV29-1, the J call TRBJ2-1; D gene unclear. The germline gives CDR1 SQVTM, CDR2 ANQGSEA. Trimming removed 4 bases at V and 5 bases at J, with 6 bases between. The length of the CDR3 is 11 residues. The CDR3 region has the DNA TGCAGCGTTGCTTCAAACAATGAGCAGTTCTTC. It is translated as CSVASNNEQFF.

The rearrangement uses TRBV2 and TRBJ1-2; D not resolved. Germline V gene lookup returns CDR1 SNHLY and CDR2 FYNNEI. This CDR3 is built from 16 residues. The germline V and J ends were trimmed by 7 bases and 0 bases, with 18 bases remaining between them. CDR3 amino acids: CASTLGGRVPNYGYTF. The CDR3 nucleotides are TGTGCCAGCACTTTAGGAGGGAGGGTCCCTAACTATGGCTACACCTTC. Supplemented by reference TRBV2 and TRBJ1-2, the full variable domain reads EPEVTQTPSHQVTQMGQEVILRCVPISNHLYFYWYRQILGQKVEFLVSFYNNEISEKSEIFDDQFSVERPDGSNFTLKIRSTKLEDSAMYFCASTLGGRVPNYGYTFGSGTRLTVV.